This T cell receptor (beta chain) was recorded in a study of long-term antiretroviral therapy in people with HIV. There are a few counts of this clone. The assay, immunoSEQ v3.0, was run at survey level. Produced via immunoSEQ multiplex PCR; TCRdb's table is partial and in-frame only. Found here are roughly 28,000 clones, about 80% of them singletons; the top ten hold approximately 7.2%. The source of this sequence is a man aged 40-49 years with HIV. The material was unsorted PBMCs, obtained 0.3 years after starting antiretroviral therapy.

The DNA of the CDR3 is TGTGCCAGCATCGGGACTAGCGGATCCTACAATGAGCAGTTCTTC. Translated, it gives CASIGTSGSYNEQFF. The chain carries TRBV27 and TRBJ2-1, with 11 bases lining up with TRBD2. V lost 7 bases and J lost 1; bases outside the gene matches: 3. This CDR3 contains 15 residues. Germline V lookup: CDR1 MNHEY, CDR2 SMNVEV (reference sequence).